The present T cell receptor beta chain was sequenced within a study of T cell responses to AZD1222 COVID-19 vaccine. Study background: The analysis combined second doses at about 4 or about 12 weeks.

In regard to this clone: The antigen is undetermined.

Repertoires were generated with immunoSEQ multiplex PCR, while TCRdb's copy carries only in-frame clones and drops some. Of 200,000 or so clones detected, about 90% appear once; the ten largest clones hold 7.7%. Study results and limitations: With dominance at 160-218 and 743-854, vaccine-associated CD4 TCRs spanned spike. Spike-specific TCRs gained breadth and depth after people received two AZD1222 doses. Only five or six individuals given AZD1222 were seropositive at baseline.

Germline CDR1 reads SGHTA; CDR2 reads FQGNSA. The trim removed 3 bases at V and 6 bases at J, leaving 3 bases unmatched. The CDR3 is 13 amino acids. The V call is TRBV7-2, the J call TRBJ2-3, with TRBD2 matching over 7 bases. The sequence came from an adult in good health. This specimen was peripheral blood, taken on day 0 of AZD1222 vaccination. The CDR3: CASSFGTTDTQYF. Here the CDR3 DNA reads TGTGCCAGCAGCTTCGGGACTACTGATACGCAGTATTTT.